This paragraph reports one T cell receptor (beta chain). In the study's own analysis: How many nucleated cells were present was estimated from reference gene primer amplification. Produced via immunoSEQ multiplex PCR; TCRdb's table is partial and in-frame only. V and J calls and clone size are as listed in that table; D and trimming were resolved from the DNA. The table records a few hundred thousand clones, around four fifths of them present only once. The source of the sample is a study of blood T cell repertoires in COVID-19. As for the study in general: Samples representing acute and convalescent COVID-19 were sourced from the United States, Italy and Spain. Sources were T cells, B-cell-depleted T cells, or PBMCs; the material itself was cDNA or gDNA.

The V end lost 2 bases, the J end lost 4 bases, and 15 bases lay between the germline ends. The CDR3 contains 15 residues. Germline V gives CDR1 SGHAT, CDR2 FQNNGV. The chain links TRBV11-2 to TRBJ2-7; a weak D match, TRBD1 (5 bases). This receptor was identified in a young man with active or convalescent COVID-19. Sequenced input: peripheral blood. The CDR3 DNA sequence: TGTGCCAGCAGCTTATCCCCCGCTAAGGGGTACGAGCAGTACTTC. It is translated as CASSLSPAKGYEQYF. Full variable domain (remainder filled in from reference TRBV11-2 and TRBJ2-7): EAGVAQSPRYKIIEKRQSVAFWCNPISGHATLYWYQQILGQGPKLLIQFQNNGVVDDSQLPKDRFSAERLKGVDSTLKIQPAKLEDSAVYLCASSLSPAKGYEQYFGPGTRLTVT.